This T cell receptor beta chain derives from a study of blood T cell repertoires in COVID-19. This clone has only one observation. Sequenced by immunoSEQ multiplex PCR; TCRdb stores in-frame clones only, minus some. Seen here are about 200,000 clones, 88% observed once, and the top ten hold about 1.6%. The CDR3 sequence is 15 residues long. The germline gives CDR1 MGHRA, CDR2 YSYEKL. V dropped 6 bases and J dropped 4; count of bases not matched to a gene: 11. The chain is built from TRBV4-1 and TRBJ1-2; TRBD1 matches at 7 bases. The receptor was isolated from a man between 18 and 29 years old with active or convalescent COVID-19. Sequencing was performed on peripheral blood. The CDR3 sequence is CASRAPGQRSYGYTF. CDR3 bases: TGCGCCAGCAGAGCCCCGGGACAGAGATCCTATGGCTACACCTTC.